This T cell receptor beta chain was profiled in a study of beta chain features in type 1 diabetes (dated by TCRdb to about 2018). Broadly, across the study: Patients and healthy donors did not differ in mean age, gender distribution, total cell number or subset yield. A total of around 110,000,000 sorted cells were examined across all samples, and RNA yield correlated strongly with the number of cells per subset. The study compared TCRB repertoires of sorted circulating CD4+ T cell subsets between recently diagnosed type 1 diabetes patients and matched healthy donors. Regulatory and stem cell-like memory subsets were isolated from only 8 patients and roughly 8 healthy donors, whereas naive and central memory subsets came from all 30 or so donors.

Each donor gave one peripheral blood draw, averaging around 120 mL, which was collected into heparinised tubes. Using a panel that included CD45RO, CCR7, CD25, CD127, CD95 and CD27, naive, central memory, regulatory and stem cell-like memory CD4+ T cells were sorted on a BD FACSAria II. Every sorted population had a purity above 95%. PBMCs were separated immediately by Lymphoprep density gradient centrifugation and were stained directly, without being cultured. To minimize batch effects, samples were stained and sorted in pairs, one healthy donor with one patient per experiment. The High Capacity cDNA Reverse Transcription Kit was used to reverse transcribe all of the isolated RNA, meaning that expressed TCRB transcripts were what got sequenced. Deep immunoSEQ sequencing was performed on naive, central memory and regulatory T cell samples, with an average of approximately 4 million total reads per sample. Sorted cells were lysed in RLT buffer, and RNA was extracted using DNase-treated RNeasy Micro or Mini kits according to cell number. To prevent cross-contamination, every cell subset was processed on its own, while patient and healthy donor samples were processed together. The immunoSEQ multiplex PCR was used to amplify TCRB sequences from cDNA, yielding 87-bp fragments that span the CDR3 region. Sequencing of the amplicons was done on the Illumina HiSeq platform. The study's own analysis went as follows. PCR bias was corrected computationally using synthetic template baselines, and reads within Hamming distance 2 were collapsed, with unmergeable singletons discarded. Reads were aligned to IMGT to assign V, D and J genes, CDR3 length, and insertions or deletions at six rearrangement sites. Within each subset, clonotype counts were normalized to sorted cell number, and only after that were true diversity and Gini coefficients computed with the tcR R package. The overlap coefficient, calculated on TCRB nucleotide sequences, was used to quantify repertoire sharing. As a proxy for the pre-selection repertoire, out-of-frame TCRB sequences from naive cells were analyzed. TCRdb provides this immuneACCESS table in a form limited to in-frame rearrangements. Some clones are lacking; in checked studies, under half of them reflect an unresolved V gene, and why the rest are absent is not known. D and trimming come from the DNA, and the V and J calls and clone size come from that table. The sample table shows 680,000 or so clones, and roughly 12% are seen once. The ten largest make up approximately 0.022% of the sample.

V has 4 bases trimmed and J has 6 bases trimmed; junction bases matching no gene number 10. There are 15 amino acids in the CDR3, from cysteine to phenylalanine inclusive. The CDR3 DNA has 45 bases and is translated from base 1. CDR1 and CDR2 (SGDLS, YYNGEE) derive from the germline V gene. The study at large found these results: In all four CD4+ subsets, TCRB CDR3 length was moderately but significantly shorter in type 1 diabetes patients. Shorter templates might have been favored by PCR, but patient and control samples were amplified and corrected together, so both groups would have been affected equally by any skew. Naive, central memory and regulatory TCRB repertoires appeared to be more alike among patients than among healthy donors. Because cDNA was sequenced instead of genomic DNA, highly expressing activated cells could be over-represented, though the groups showed no difference in activation or CD3 levels. Patients with type 1 diabetes made fewer insertions and deleted more nucleotides at VDJ recombination sites, implying thymic rearrangement abnormalities. Only small numbers of individuals were included in the HLA sub-analyses, which left unresolved whether HLA type had any influence on TCRB rearrangement.

The table lists this clone with a few counts. Its antigen has not been determined. No per-base quality is available; no much larger clone lies one base away. The TCR originated in a man younger than 35 with type 1 diabetes. The chain joins TRBV9 to TRBJ2-3; 8 nucleotides in the junction match TRBD2. The sample consisted of naive CD4+ T cells from blood. The sample's cell subset or site label, decoded: true naive CD4+ T cells. The DNA sequence is given as TGTGCCAGCAGCCCTACCGGGGGGGCACTGGATACGCAGTATTTT. Its protein is CASSPTGGALDTQYF.